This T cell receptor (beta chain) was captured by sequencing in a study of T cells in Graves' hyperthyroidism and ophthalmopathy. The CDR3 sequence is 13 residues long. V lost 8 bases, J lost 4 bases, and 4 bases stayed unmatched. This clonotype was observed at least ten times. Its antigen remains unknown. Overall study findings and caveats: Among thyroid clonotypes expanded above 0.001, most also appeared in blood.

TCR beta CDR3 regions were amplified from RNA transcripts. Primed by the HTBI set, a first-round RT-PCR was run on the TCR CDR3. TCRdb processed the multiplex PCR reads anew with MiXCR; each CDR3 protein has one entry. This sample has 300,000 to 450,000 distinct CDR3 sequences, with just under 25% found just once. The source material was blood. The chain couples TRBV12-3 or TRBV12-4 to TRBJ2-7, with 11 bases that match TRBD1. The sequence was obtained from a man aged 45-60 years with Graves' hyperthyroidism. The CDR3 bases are TGTGCCAGCGCGGGACAGGGGGTGTACGAGCAGTACTTC. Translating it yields CASAGQGVYEQYF.